This TCR beta chain was found in a study of cytomegalovirus exposure and HLA in healthy donors. On this clone itself: The antigen is undetermined.

The PCR contained 60 Vbeta and 13 Jbeta primers. The assay was immunoSEQ multiplex PCR, and TCRdb's table has in-frame clones only and misses some. In the table there are about 130,000 clones, under 80% of which are singletons. Germline loops: CDR1 MNHEY, CDR2 SMNVEV (reference sequence). There are 13 residues in the CDR3. V lost 5 bases, J lost 2 bases, and 2 bases stayed unmatched. Whole-study results and caveats: Productive rates of about 90% or about 30% were seen for most TCR beta V segments in an earlier analysis. For cytomegalovirus status, the classifier reportedly gave diagnoses with high specificity and sensitivity.

The specimen was PBMCs. This receptor was identified in a man in his late teens or twenties in good health and CMV-seropositive. This chain links TRBV27 with TRBJ2-7; 8 nucleotides match TRBD1. The CDR3 nucleotides are TGTGCCAGCAGTACCAGGGGGCCCTACGAGCAGTACTTC. Protein: CASSTRGPYEQYF.